This T cell receptor beta chain appears in the sequencing data of a study of cytomegalovirus exposure and HLA in healthy donors. Findings and caveats of the study: The study designated over 150 TCR beta chains cytomegalovirus-associated. Three chains linked to CMV were shown in vitro to be specific for CMV antigens. Analyses of presence and absence presupposed an approximately uniform sequencing depth across donors.

This clone was seen more than once but under ten times. The target antigen is unknown. This PCR relied on a set of 60 Vbeta primers and 13 Jbeta primers. Produced via immunoSEQ multiplex PCR; TCRdb's table is partial and in-frame only. The table lists about 110,000 clones, 79% of them singletons. Those who donated were healthy bone marrow donors. This CDR3 comprises 14 residues. Per germline, CDR1 MNHNY and CDR2 SVGAGI (reference sequence). After removal of 7 bases from V and 2 bases from J, the junction contained 6 bases not matched to a gene. Source material: PBMCs. This receptor was taken from a woman under 30 in good health and CMV-seropositive. The V gene is TRBV6-6, the J gene TRBJ2-7; 9 positions match TRBD2. CDR3 in DNA: TGTGCCAGCATGTTGACTAGCGGAACCTACGAGCAGTACTTC. It is translated as CASMLTSGTYEQYF.